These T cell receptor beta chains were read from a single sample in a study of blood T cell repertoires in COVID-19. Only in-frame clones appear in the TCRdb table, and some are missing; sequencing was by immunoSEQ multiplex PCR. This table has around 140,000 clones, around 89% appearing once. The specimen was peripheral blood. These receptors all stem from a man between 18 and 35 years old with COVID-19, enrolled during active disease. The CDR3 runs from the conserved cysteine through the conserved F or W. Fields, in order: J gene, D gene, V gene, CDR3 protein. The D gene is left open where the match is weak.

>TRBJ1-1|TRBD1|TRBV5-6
CASSSRTGPEAFF
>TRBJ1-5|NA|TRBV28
CASSTPTTNQPQHF
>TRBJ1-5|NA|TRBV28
CASNSLFQPQHF
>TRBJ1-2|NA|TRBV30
CAWSVIESTNYGYTF
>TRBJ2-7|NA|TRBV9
CASSVGGAHEQYF
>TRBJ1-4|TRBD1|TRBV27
CASRGTGTGKLLF
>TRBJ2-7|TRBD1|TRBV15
CATSRVADRDEQYF
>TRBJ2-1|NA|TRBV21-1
CARLDWGGKGYNEQFF
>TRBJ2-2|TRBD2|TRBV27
CASRPGLAGENTGELFF
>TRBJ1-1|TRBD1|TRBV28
CASSAGTGRAEAFF
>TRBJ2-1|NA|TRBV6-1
CASSEASIYNEQFF
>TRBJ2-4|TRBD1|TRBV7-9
CASSPKGDRGRKNIQYF
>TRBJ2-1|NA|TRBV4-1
CASSLLARGHEQFF
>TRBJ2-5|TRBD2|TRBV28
CASKKVGLAGLQETQYF
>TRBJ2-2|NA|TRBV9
CASSPPSAELFF
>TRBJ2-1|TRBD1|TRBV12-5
CASGLGRDRVIVNEQFF
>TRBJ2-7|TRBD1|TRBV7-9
CASSLSPGTVYEQYF
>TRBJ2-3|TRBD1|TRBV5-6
CASSFGQGAQYF
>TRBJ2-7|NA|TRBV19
CASSRLATSYEQYF
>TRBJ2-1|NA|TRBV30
CAWNRNNEQFF
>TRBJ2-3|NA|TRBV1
CTSSVSGSTDTQYF
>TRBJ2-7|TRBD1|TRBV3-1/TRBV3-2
CASSLNAGQGYEQYF